Given below is one T cell receptor beta chain in context. This clone was counted a single time. Its binding antigen is unknown. Base-call qualities are not available, and no considerably larger clone is one nucleotide away. The germline V gene yields MNHEY for CDR1 and SVGAGI for CDR2. Trimming takes 8 bases off V and 3 bases off J; junction bases not matched to a gene: 10. Counted from cysteine to phenylalanine, this CDR3 has 15 amino acids. This entry keeps only the CDR3 DNA: 45 bases, framed from base 1. This sample's time point label indicates: week 11, during vaccination. Each vaccine dose was 300 ug of a 20-mer mutant IDH1 peptide in Montanide, given subcutaneously with topical imiquimod. Donors had newly diagnosed WHO grade 3 or 4 IDH1-mutant astrocytomas with loss of nuclear ATRX. The samples were drawn from NOA16, a multicentre, single-arm, open-label phase I trial in Germany that tested a mutant IDH1 peptide vaccine in humans for the first time. The DNeasy Blood and Tissue Kit was used to extract genomic DNA from EDTA blood for TCRB sequencing.

The data originate from a study of a mutant IDH1 vaccine in newly diagnosed glioma (dated by TCRdb to the early 2020s). A note on the overall study: Patients were given eight vaccinations, in weeks 1, 3, 5, 7, 11, 15, 19 and 23, which matched visits V03 through V10. Of the approximately 30 treated patients, roughly 60% were male and approximately 40% were female, and the mean age was roughly 40 years. In the chemotherapy-containing groups, vaccination started alongside temozolomide cycles, whereas in patients who had radiotherapy alone it started 4-6 weeks after radiotherapy. Before enrollment, patients had received standard therapy of radiotherapy alone, temozolomide alone, or radiochemotherapy with temozolomide; most received the combination. Peripheral blood was drawn at six visits: V03 (baseline), V05, V07, V10, V12 and V13. Longitudinal TCRB deep sequencing was performed for 20 to 25 treated patients wherever samples were available for exploratory analyses. General study outcomes and caveats: PBMC samples for TCRB deep sequencing were selected based on availability. The authors stated that sample limitations prevented analyses of patient blood samples from being reproduced. Pseudoprogression appeared unrelated to alterations in the top peripheral T cell clonotypes detected by TCRB sequencing. Immune responses induced by the vaccine were seen in about 93% of patients across multiple MHC alleles.

Libraries were built with the immunoSEQ multiplex PCR assay. The hsTCRB Kit was used according to the manufacturer's protocol to amplify rearranged TCR beta chain sequences. An Illumina MiSeq was used to sequence the TCRB libraries. In the source study's methods: Demultiplexing, trimming and gene mapping were performed with the kit vendor's proprietary platform. Not all clones reach the TCRdb copy of this immuneACCESS table, which keeps in-frame sequences only. Checked studies attribute under half of the gap to unresolved V genes and leave the rest unexplained. The V and J calls and clone size were taken over from that table, and D and trimming were inferred from the DNA. The sample table records roughly 120,000 clones; around 80% of these occur just once. The biggest ten clones account for less than 7% of the sample.

The specimen comprised PBMCs, sampled from a glioma patient whose treatment included an IDH1 peptide vaccine. The origin of this receptor is a man in his forties or fifties with glioma. The rearrangement combines TRBV6-5 with TRBJ1-2; TRBD1 fits 9 bases in the junction. Read as DNA, the sequence is TGTGCCAGCGGATTTCTGGACAGGGGTGACTATGGCTACACCTTC. This yields the protein CASGFLDRGDYGYTF.